This T cell receptor (beta chain) was recorded in a study of lymphopenia after photon versus proton radiotherapy. The germline V gene encodes CDR1 SNHLY and CDR2 FYNNEI. With 2 bases removed from V and 14 bases from J, the gap between germline ends came to 19 bases. There are 15 residues in the CDR3. Sequencing was performed with immunoSEQ multiplex PCR; in TCRdb, only in-frame clones are kept and a portion is missing. The sample gives 60,000 to 75,000 clones, about 90% of which show up once; roughly 2% is in the top ten. The chain employs TRBV2 and TRBJ1-6; possible D gene TRBD1, 5 bases. Sequenced here: peripheral blood, sampled from a patient treated with photon-based radiotherapy. This clonotype was sampled from a man aged 40-50 years with gastric cancer. The CDR3 region has the DNA TGTGCCAGCAGTGAACGGGGTGGCAGGGAGGGGACCCTCCACTTT. This codes for CASSERGGREGTLHF.